The T cell receptor (beta chain) described here comes from a study of beta chain features in type 1 diabetes. Overall study context: Patients shared similar age, gender and cell yields with healthy donors.

Study-wide results and caveats: Insertions were fewer and deletions more numerous at VDJ junctions in type 1 diabetes patients. Compared to healthy donors, patients appeared to have naive, central memory and Treg TCRB repertoires that were more alike.

Expressed TCRB transcripts were sequenced after all isolated RNA was converted to cDNA. The protocol was immunoSEQ multiplex PCR, while the TCRdb copy is restricted to in-frame clones and leaves out a portion. The data hold about 620,000 clones, with about a sixth observed a single time. Germline CDR1 MGHRA, CDR2 YSYEKL. V was pared by 2 bases and J by 5 bases, with 13 bases of the junction left unmatched. CDR3 length: 20 residues. This clone appeared a single time. Its specificity is not known. The chain is built from TRBV4-1 and TRBJ2-1; 15 nucleotides match TRBD2. Sequenced sample: naive CD4+ T cells from blood. This receptor was identified in a man younger than 35 in good health. The CDR3 sequence: CASSQRVYRTSGRDNNEQFF. The CDR3 DNA follows: TGCGCCAGCAGCCAACGAGTTTACAGGACTAGCGGGAGGGATAACAATGAGCAGTTCTTC.